Sequencing of this T cell receptor beta chain was carried out in a study of type 1 regulatory T cells. Study context: This in vitro CD4 product, T-allo10, is enriched for Tr1 cells and alloantigen-specific.

TCRdb called the reads again in MiXCR, with one record for every CDR3 protein. The sample has about 62,000 distinct CDR3 sequences; 62% are singletons. On this clonotype itself: Its antigen remains unidentified.

The study's findings and limits: Tr1 cells had a more restricted TCR repertoire than non-Tr1 cells.

The V end was cut by 1 base, the J end by 8 bases, with 17 bases between. Germline V gene lookup returns CDR1 GTSNPN and CDR2 SVGIG (reference sequence). The CDR3 is 14 residues long. The chain joins TRBV30 to TRBJ1-2; tentative D call: TRBD1 (6 bases). This clonotype was obtained from a human donor in good health. The sample taken for sequencing was cultured non-Tr1 T cells, either the whole culture or a sorted T cell fraction (not recorded which). The CDR3 loop reads CAWSGGTGRKGYTF. DNA for the CDR3: TGTGCCTGGAGTGGGGGAACAGGGAGGAAAGGCTACACCTTC.